These 28 T cell receptor beta chains were sequenced from one sample in a study of T cell responses to AZD1222 COVID-19 vaccine. TCRdb's table, derived via immunoSEQ multiplex PCR, lists solely in-frame clones and lacks some. Here the sample spans around 140,000 clones, roughly 93% being singletons. This specimen consisted of peripheral blood, obtained 28 days after the second AZD1222 dose. Receptors originate from an adult who received the AZD1222 COVID-19 vaccine.

The chain couples TRBV10-3 to TRBJ2-7; D possibly corresponds to TRBD1 (5 bases). In germline, CDR1 is ENHRY, CDR2 SYGVKD. Trimming removed 2 bases at V and 2 bases at J, with 13 bases between. The CDR3 has 15 residues. This chain's CDR3 is CAISEVIRGPYEQYF. In nucleotides, the CDR3 is TGTGCCATCAGTGAGGTTATAAGGGGTCCCTACGAGCAGTACTTC.

The chain recombines TRBV5-1 with TRBJ2-1; 11 nucleotides agree with TRBD2. The CDR3 is made up of 17 amino acids. Germline V gene data show CDR1 as SGHRS and CDR2 as YFSETQ. J gave up 4 bases and V 0 bases, and 6 bases lay outside the gene matches. CDR3 in DNA: TGCGCCAGCAGCTTGGGGTCTAGCGGGAGGAATTACAATGAGCAGTTCTTC. Translation: CASSLGSSGRNYNEQFF. The complete variable domain, with remaining parts taken from reference TRBV5-1 and TRBJ2-1, reads KAGVTQTPRYLIKTRGQQVTLSCSPISGHRSVSWYQQTPGQGLQFLFEYFSETQRNKGNFPGRFSGRQFSNSRSEMNVSTLELGDSALYLCASSLGSSGRNYNEQFFGPGTRLTVL.

The J gene is TRBJ1-1, the V gene TRBV27; unclear D gene. V lost 6 bases to trimming and J lost 6 bases, with 11 bases between them. The CDR3 covers 12 residues. Germline V gene sequence: CDR1 MNHEY, CDR2 SMNVEV (reference sequence). DNA of the CDR3: TGTGCCAGCAGGGGGTTAAGGGCTGAAGCTTTCTTT. Its protein is CASRGLRAEAFF.

The genes are TRBV7-8 and TRBJ2-7, with unresolved D. Trimming removed 5 bases from V and 3 bases from J, with 14 bases in between. The CDR3 is 14 amino acids. CDR1 and CDR2 from the germline V gene are SGHVS and FQNEAQ. CDR3 protein: CASSPPPDNYEQYF. The CDR3 DNA reads as TGTGCCAGCAGCCCGCCACCTGACAACTACGAGCAGTACTTC.

The J gene is TRBJ1-2, the V gene TRBV6-5; 9 bases fit TRBD1. The CDR3 is 14 amino acids. After removal of 6 bases from V and 3 bases from J, the junction contained 5 bases not matched to a gene. Looked up from germline, CDR1 is MNHEY and CDR2 is SVGAGI. CDR3 in amino acids: CASRTGQGHYGYTF. DNA for the CDR3: TGTGCCAGCAGAACGGGACAGGGTCACTATGGCTACACCTTC.

V usage is TRBV6-5 and J usage is TRBJ2-7; D remains ambiguous. This CDR3 contains 11 residues. The V and J ends lost 7 bases and 5 bases respectively, with 9 bases between them. CDR1 is MNHEY, CDR2 SVGAGI, per germline. The CDR3 DNA reads as TGTGCCAGCATCCACCTACACGAGCAGTACTTC. This gives the protein CASIHLHEQYF.

V gene TRBV7-9 combines with J gene TRBJ1-2; D unclear. The CDR3 is made up of 13 amino acids. V lost 5 bases to trimming and J lost 2 bases, with 9 bases between them. Germline assignment: CDR1 SEHNR and CDR2 FQNEAQ (reference sequence). CDR3 loop: CASSPAQNYGYTF. As DNA, the CDR3 is TGTGCCAGCAGCCCCGCCCAAAACTATGGCTACACCTTC.

The rearrangement joins TRBV2 to TRBJ1-5; no reliable D call. Trimming took off 6 bases at V and 0 bases at J, with 9 bases between the two ends. The CDR3 spans 14 residues. Germline assignment: CDR1 SNHLY and CDR2 FYNNEI. CDR3: CASSWLNSNQPQHF. For the CDR3, the DNA is TGTGCCAGCAGCTGGCTAAATAGCAATCAGCCCCAGCATTTT.

The J gene is TRBJ1-1, the V gene TRBV7-9; 10 nucleotides line up with TRBD1. Germline V gene sequence: CDR1 SEHNR, CDR2 FQNEAQ (reference sequence). The CDR3 runs to 14 residues. The ends lost 5 bases at V and 6 bases at J; junction bases unmatched: 6. This CDR3 is CASSATGGAAEAFF. The CDR3 DNA sequence: TGTGCCAGCAGCGCGACAGGGGGCGCAGCTGAAGCTTTCTTT.

V gene TRBV7-2 combines with J gene TRBJ2-7; 7 nucleotides agree with TRBD1. Trimming removed 1 base from V and 2 bases from J; junction bases left unmatched: 8. There are 16 residues in the CDR3. Germline V gives CDR1 SGHTA, CDR2 FQGNSA. CDR3 sequence: CASSLDTGARAYEQYF. CDR3 sequence (DNA): TGTGCCAGCAGCTTAGATACAGGGGCCAGGGCCTACGAGCAGTACTTC.

The chain recombines TRBV9 with TRBJ2-1, with 8 positions matching TRBD2. V gave up 4 bases and J gave up 0 bases; unmatched junction bases: 6. The CDR3 length is 16 residues. Germline CDR1 reads SGDLS; CDR2 reads YYNGEE. CDR3 sequence: CASSSQREISYNEQFF. CDR3 DNA: TGTGCCAGCAGCTCCCAGCGGGAGATCTCCTACAATGAGCAGTTCTTC.

The chain joins TRBV12-3 or TRBV12-4 to TRBJ2-2, with a tentative D call TRBD1 (6 bases). V was pared by 4 bases and J by 6 bases, with 9 bases between. This CDR3 has 13 amino acids. As DNA, the CDR3 is TGTGCCAGCAGTTACAGGGTTCCCGGGGAGCTGTTTTTT. It codes for CASSYRVPGELFF.

In this sample, this clone turned up once. The J gene is TRBJ1-1, the V gene TRBV19; the match to TRBD1 covers 10 bases. CDR3 length: 17 amino acids. The ends lost 4 bases at V and 6 bases at J; junction bases unmatched: 14. Germline CDR1 and CDR2: LNHDA and SQIVND (reference sequence). The CDR3: CASSSRDRGKGKAEAFF. CDR3 DNA: TGTGCCAGTAGTAGCCGGGACAGGGGTAAGGGGAAGGCTGAAGCTTTCTTT.

This chain uses TRBV18 with TRBJ2-1; D is unresolved. The CDR3 spans 14 residues. Germline V gene lookup returns CDR1 KGHSH and CDR2 LQKENI. The ends were cut back, 2 bases at V and 6 bases at J, with 11 bases in the middle. CDR3 nucleotide sequence: TGTGCCAGCTCACCATCGGCCTTACCCAATGAGCAGTTCTTC. Translating gives CASSPSALPNEQFF.

V usage is TRBV5-1 and J usage is TRBJ2-1; 9 bases line up with TRBD1. With V trimmed by 0 bases and J by 4 bases, 2 bases remained unmatched. The CDR3 totals 15 residues. CDR1 is SGHRS, CDR2 YFSETQ, per germline. The CDR3 DNA is TGCGCCAGCAGCTTGGACAGGGGGCTTTACAATGAGCAGTTCTTC. Its protein is CASSLDRGLYNEQFF.

This clone was observed a single time. This chain uses TRBV11-2 with TRBJ1-2; possible D gene TRBD1, 6 bases. V lost 3 bases, J lost 6 bases, and 14 bases lay in between. CDR3 length: 14 amino acids. Per the germline V gene, CDR1 is SGHAT and CDR2 is FQNNGV. The CDR3 loop reads CASSFRQARDGYTF. The CDR3 DNA reads as TGTGCCAGCAGCTTTCGACAGGCTCGGGATGGCTACACCTTC.

The chain carries TRBV5-8 and TRBJ1-1; no firm D call. The germline V gene has CDR1 SGHTS and CDR2 YDEGEE. The CDR3 loop spans 14 amino acids. With 0 bases removed from V and 0 bases from J, the gap between germline ends came to 6 bases. The CDR3 DNA follows: TGTGCCAGCAGCTTGGGCCCGGTGAACACTGAAGCTTTCTTT. The encoded protein is CASSLGPVNTEAFF.

The DNA for the CDR3 is TGTGCCAGCAGTCCGTACCGACAGGGACAGATGAGAAGGTACAATGAGCAGTTCTTC. Amino acids: CASSPYRQGQMRRYNEQFF. The J gene is TRBJ2-1, the V gene TRBV28; 7 bases match TRBD1. J was trimmed by 4 bases and V by 5 bases; bases with no gene match: 20. Germline loops: CDR1 MDHEN, CDR2 SYDVKM. This CDR3 has 19 residues.

The rearrangement uses TRBV6-5 and TRBJ1-1; 8 bases map to TRBD1. This CDR3 has 16 residues. Germline CDR1 MNHEY, CDR2 SVGAGI. With V trimmed by 2 bases and J by 2 bases, 7 bases remained unmatched. The CDR3 DNA sequence: TGTGCCAGCAGTTACGTTCCACCAGGGGGCAACACTGAAGCTTTCTTT. Translating gives CASSYVPPGGNTEAFF.

V and J are TRBV7-3 and TRBJ2-7; the D gene is possibly TRBD2 (6 bases). The V end lost 2 bases, the J end lost 4 bases, and 12 bases lay between the germline ends. CDR1 is SGHTA, CDR2 FQGTGA, per germline. CDR3 length: 14 residues. The chain's CDR3 is CASSLAGTQYEQYF. The CDR3 DNA is TGTGCCAGCAGCTTAGCCGGGACTCAGTACGAGCAGTACTTC.

The CDR3 coding sequence is TGTGCCAGCAGTAACGACAGGGCATATGGCTACACCTTC. It is translated as CASSNDRAYGYTF. The chain has TRBV2 and TRBJ1-2, with 7 bases lining up with TRBD1. Germline V gives CDR1 SNHLY, CDR2 FYNNEI. J lost 5 bases, V lost 5 bases, and 5 bases had no gene match. This CDR3 comprises 13 residues.

V usage is TRBV28 and J usage is TRBJ1-5, with D possibly matching TRBD1 (5 bases). CDR3 size: 15 residues. V lost 7 bases and J lost 2, with 15 bases in between. CDR1 MDHEN and CDR2 SYDVKM come from the germline V gene. In DNA form, the CDR3 reads TGTGCCAGCAATCCCCCCGGGGGAGGCAATCAGCCCCAGCATTTT. Translated: CASNPPGGGNQPQHF.

The chain joins TRBV5-1 to TRBJ2-3, with D tentatively TRBD2 (6 bases). The germline V gene has CDR1 SGHRS and CDR2 YFSETQ. Trimming removed 1 base from V and 6 bases from J, with 15 bases in between. The CDR3 consists of 15 residues. The DNA of the CDR3 is TGCGCCAGCAGCTTGTATGGGACTCCCGGGGATACGCAGTATTTT. Translation gives CASSLYGTPGDTQYF.

This chain uses TRBV10-1 with TRBJ1-1, with TRBD1 matching over 10 bases. Per germline, CDR1 WNHNN and CDR2 SYGVQD (reference sequence). With 6 bases clipped from V and 4 bases from J, the junction kept 14 bases outside the gene matches. The CDR3 totals 17 residues. The CDR3 loop reads CASSSTGTGAMGTEAFF. The CDR3 DNA follows: TGCGCCAGCAGCTCTACCGGGACAGGGGCGATGGGCACTGAAGCTTTCTTT.

This chain connects TRBV28 to TRBJ1-4, with D uncertain. CDR1 is MDHEN and CDR2 is SYDVKM in the germline V gene. The CDR3 extends over 12 amino acids. Trimming shortened V by 2 bases and J by 4 bases, and 2 bases separated the two germline ends. CDR3 protein: CASSLNNEKLFF. In nucleotides, the CDR3 is TGTGCCAGCAGTTTAAATAATGAAAAACTGTTTTTT. Variable domain in full (rest from reference TRBV28 and TRBJ1-4): DVKVTQSSRYLVKRTGEKVFLECVQDMDHENMFWYRQDPGLGLRLIYFSYDVKMKEKGDIPEGYSVSREKKERFSLILESASTNQTSMYLCASSLNNEKLFFGSGTQLSVL.

The gene calls are TRBV5-6 and TRBJ1-1, with D possibly TRBD1 on 5 matching bases. Trimming cost V 1 base and J 5 bases, with 21 bases left between them. CDR1 is SGHDT and CDR2 is YYEEEE in the germline V gene. This CDR3 is built from 17 residues. The CDR3 bases are TGTGCCAGCAGCTTGACCTACTCGGGACTCCTGAGGACTGAAGCTTTCTTT. Protein product: CASSLTYSGLLRTEAFF.

The rearrangement joins TRBV6-1 to TRBJ1-5; no firm D call. V lost 3 bases, J lost 6 bases, and 9 bases lay in between. CDR1 is MNHNS and CDR2 is SASEGT in the germline V gene. This CDR3 is built from 13 residues. The CDR3 DNA follows: TGTGCCAGCAGTGAGGGGAATTTTCAGCCCCAGCATTTT. Its protein is CASSEGNFQPQHF.

The CDR3 DNA reads TGTGCCACCAGCAGAGATCGGCCAGGGCCCATGGGAAACACCATATATTTT. Protein product: CATSRDRPGPMGNTIYF. V gene TRBV15 combines with J gene TRBJ1-3; weak D call: TRBD1 (5 bases). The V and J ends lost 0 bases and 4 bases respectively, with 16 bases between them. Germline CDR1 reads LNHNV; CDR2 reads YYDKDF (reference sequence). The CDR3 totals 17 residues. Looking up the rest from reference TRBV15 and TRBJ1-3 gives the full variable domain: DAMVIQNPRYQVTQFGKPVTLSCSQTLNHNVMYWYQQKSSQAPKLLFHYYDKDFNNEADTPDNFQSRRPNTSFCFLDIRSPGLGDTAMYLCATSRDRPGPMGNTIYFGEGSWLTVV.